This TCR beta chain came from a study of T cells in Graves' hyperthyroidism and ophthalmopathy. Study-level information: Peripheral blood was taken when the disease was first diagnosed, before any treatment began. The study's findings and limits: Blood also contained most expanded thyroid clonotypes above 0.001. Ophthalmopathy was separated from stable hyperthyroidism by a 13 V-J model.

What was amplified from RNA transcripts were TCR beta CDR3 regions. An initial round of RT-PCR targeting the TCR CDR3 relied on the HTBI primer set. TCRdb recomputed calls from the multiplex PCR reads with MiXCR, one row per CDR3 protein. The sample consists of about 300,000 distinct CDR3 sequences, roughly a fifth of them appearing once. The CDR3 sequence is 14 residues long. Germline CDR1 is SGHNT and CDR2 is YYREEE (reference sequence). Trimming removed 1 base from V and 10 bases from J; junction bases left unmatched: 6. A Clinical Activity Score of at least 3, a NOSPECS grade of at least 4 and a duration under 3 months were recorded in the ophthalmopathy patients. Turning to this clonotype: Antigen unknown.

What was sequenced was blood. This clonotype originated in a man between 45 and 60 years old with Graves' ophthalmopathy. The gene calls are TRBV5-4 and TRBJ2-1; 9 bases align to TRBD1. In DNA form, the CDR3 reads TGTGCCAGCAGCTTGTGGGGACAGGGCGGGGAGCAGTTCTTC. Protein sequence: CASSLWGQGGEQFF.